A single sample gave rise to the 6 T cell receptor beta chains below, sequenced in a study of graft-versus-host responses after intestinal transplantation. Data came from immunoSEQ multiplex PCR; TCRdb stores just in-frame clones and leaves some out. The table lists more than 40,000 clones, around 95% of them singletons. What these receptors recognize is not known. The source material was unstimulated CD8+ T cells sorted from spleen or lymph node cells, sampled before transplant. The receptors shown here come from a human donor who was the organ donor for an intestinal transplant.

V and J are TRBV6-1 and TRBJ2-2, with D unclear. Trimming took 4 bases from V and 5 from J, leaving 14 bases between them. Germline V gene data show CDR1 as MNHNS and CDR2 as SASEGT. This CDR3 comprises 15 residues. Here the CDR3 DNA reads TGTGCCAGCAGTGCCCCTCCCGACCTTACCGGGGAGCTGTTTTTT. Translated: CASSAPPDLTGELFF.

The CDR3: CASSLAAGDIYEQYF. CDR3 nucleotide sequence: TGTGCCAGCAGCTTAGCGGCAGGAGATATCTACGAGCAGTACTTC. This rearrangement joins TRBV7-6 to TRBJ2-7; no reliable D call. Germline lookup yields CDR1 SGHVS and CDR2 FNYEAQ. The germline V and J ends were trimmed by 0 bases and 3 bases, with 12 bases remaining between them. The CDR3 runs to 15 residues.

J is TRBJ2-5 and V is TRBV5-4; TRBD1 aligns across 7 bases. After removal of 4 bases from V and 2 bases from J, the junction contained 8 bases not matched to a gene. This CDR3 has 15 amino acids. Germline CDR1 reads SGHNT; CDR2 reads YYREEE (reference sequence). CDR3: CASSVNQGVQETQYF. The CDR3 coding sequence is TGTGCCAGCAGCGTAAATCAGGGGGTTCAAGAGACCCAGTACTTC.

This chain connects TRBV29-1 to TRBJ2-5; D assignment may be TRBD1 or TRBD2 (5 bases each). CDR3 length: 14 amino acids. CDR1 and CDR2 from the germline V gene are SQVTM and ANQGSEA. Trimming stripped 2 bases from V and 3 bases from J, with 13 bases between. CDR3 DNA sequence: TGCAGCGTTGAACTCGCCGGGACGGAAGAGACCCAGTACTTC. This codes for CSVELAGTEETQYF.

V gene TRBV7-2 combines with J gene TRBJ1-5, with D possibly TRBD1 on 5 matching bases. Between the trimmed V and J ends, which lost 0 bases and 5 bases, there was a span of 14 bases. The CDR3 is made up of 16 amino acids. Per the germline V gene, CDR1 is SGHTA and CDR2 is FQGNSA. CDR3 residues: CASSLATGGGYQPQHF. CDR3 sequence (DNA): TGTGCCAGCAGCTTAGCTACGGGGGGGGGTTATCAGCCCCAGCATTTT.

CDR3 in amino acids: CASSEARGGTDTQYF. In DNA form, the CDR3 reads TGTGCCAGCAGTGAAGCGCGGGGGGGCACAGATACGCAGTATTTT. J is TRBJ2-3 and V is TRBV2; 8 bases align to TRBD2. J was trimmed by 1 base and V by 0 bases; bases with no gene match: 0. CDR3 size: 15 residues. Germline CDR1 reads SNHLY; CDR2 reads FYNNEI.